These 12 T cell receptor beta chains were all obtained from the same sample, sequenced in a study of spatial heterogeneity in lung cancer. Findings and limits, study-wide: Tumor mutation count correlated with how many alpha and beta TCRs expanded intratumorally.

The antigens for these receptors are not known. TCRdb reanalysed the 5' RACE reads using MiXCR and keeps one entry per CDR3 protein. The profile shows some 10,000 distinct CDR3 sequences, around 6% of them singletons. Specified time point: sample taken at primary tumor resection. The sample consisted of lung tumor tissue, taken at surgery. The receptors shown here come from a male donor with early-stage non-small cell lung cancer.

This clonotype has ten or more counts. The chain employs TRBV2 and TRBJ1-6; D is uncertain. Germline loops: CDR1 SNHLY, CDR2 FYNNEI. V shed 6 bases and J shed 4 bases, with 7 bases lying between them. The CDR3 runs 13 residues. The DNA of the CDR3 is TGTGCCAGCAGAGGAGCTTATAATTCACCCCTCCACTTT. Its translation is CASRGAYNSPLHF. The full variable domain, its missing parts supplied by reference TRBV2 and TRBJ1-6, is EPEVTQTPSHQVTQMGQEVILRCVPISNHLYFYWYRQILGQKVEFLVSFYNNEISEKSEIFDDQFSVERPDGSNFTLKIRSTKLEDSAMYFCASRGAYNSPLHFGNGTRLTVT.

In its sample, this clonotype was seen many times. The V and J genes are TRBV5-1 and TRBJ2-7; 7 positions match TRBD2. V shed 4 bases, J shed 3 bases, and the junction held 7 bases outside the gene matches. Germline lookup yields CDR1 SGHRS and CDR2 YFSETQ. The CDR3 consists of 14 residues. The CDR3 here is CASSPTGGNYEQYF. CDR3 coding DNA: TGCGCCAGCAGCCCAACCGGGGGGAACTACGAGCAGTACTTC.

This clonotype appeared many times. J is TRBJ2-5 and V is TRBV28, with unresolved D. Trimming shortened V by 4 bases and J by 5 bases, and 8 bases separated the two germline ends. This CDR3 comprises 12 residues. Germline CDR1 MDHEN, CDR2 SYDVKM. In nucleotides, the CDR3 is TGTGCCAGCAGTTCCAGCCGGGAGACCCAGTACTTC. The encoded protein is CASSSSRETQYF.

This clonotype was seen many times. V gene TRBV3-1 combines with J gene TRBJ2-1; 7 bases map to TRBD2. V trimming: 1 base; J trimming: 2 bases; junction bases outside the gene matches: 11. The CDR3 is made up of 18 amino acids. The germline CDR1 and CDR2 sequences are LGHDT and YNNKEL (reference sequence). CDR3: CASSQGAPGGRTYNEQFF. The CDR3 DNA reads as TGTGCCAGCAGCCAAGGTGCCCCTGGCGGGAGAACCTACAATGAGCAGTTCTTC.

In this sample, this clonotype turned up many times. The V call is TRBV7-9, the J call TRBJ2-3, with D tentatively TRBD2 (5 bases). Per germline, CDR1 SEHNR and CDR2 FQNEAQ (reference sequence). V was shortened by 3 bases and J by 3 bases, with 7 bases between the two germline ends. The CDR3 totals 13 residues. The CDR3 nucleotides read TGTGCCAGCAGCTTCCGGGAAACAGATACGCAGTATTTT. Protein sequence: CASSFRETDTQYF.

There are many counts of this clonotype. This chain joins TRBV5-1 and TRBJ2-7; no clear D gene. The CDR3 loop spans 13 amino acids. Trimming took off 7 bases at V and 2 bases at J, with 13 bases between the two ends. Germline V gene sequence: CDR1 SGHRS, CDR2 YFSETQ. The CDR3 sequence is CASSLGDTYEQYF. DNA for the CDR3: TGCGCCAGCTCCTTGGGCGACACCTACGAGCAGTACTTC. Based on the CDR3 plus reference TRBV5-1 and TRBJ2-7, the full variable domain is KAGVTQTPRYLIKTRGQQVTLSCSPISGHRSVSWYQQTPGQGLQFLFEYFSETQRNKGNFPGRFSGRQFSNSRSEMNVSTLELGDSALYLCASSLGDTYEQYFGPGTRLTVT.

The rearrangement joins TRBV28 to TRBJ1-2, with 7 bases matching TRBD1. CDR3 length equals 15 residues. V trimming: 7 bases; J trimming: 0 bases; junction bases outside the gene matches: 8. From germline, CDR1 is MDHEN and CDR2 SYDVKM. CDR3 coding DNA: TGTGCCAGCACTGATGGACAGGCGACTAACTATGGCTACACCTTC. The encoded protein is CASTDGQATNYGYTF.

In its sample, this clonotype was seen many times. The chain recombines TRBV5-5 with TRBJ2-5; a weak D match, TRBD2 (5 bases). Trimming removed 0 bases at V and 5 bases at J, with 14 bases between. Germline V gene lookup returns CDR1 SGHKS and CDR2 YYEKEE (reference sequence). CDR3 length: 15 amino acids. CDR3 bases: TGTGCCAGCAGCTTGGCAGAGGGTTCGGCGGAGACCCAGTACTTC. Protein: CASSLAEGSAETQYF.

This clonotype was recorded at least ten times. The chain employs TRBV27 and TRBJ1-2, with 7 bases lining up with TRBD1. V dropped 3 bases and J dropped 7; count of bases not matched to a gene: 8. The germline gives CDR1 MNHEY, CDR2 SMNVEV (reference sequence). The CDR3 is 14 residues long. The CDR3 DNA sequence: TGTGCCAGCAGTTTTGAGGGGGCGCGTGGTGGCTACACCTTC. Translated, it gives CASSFEGARGGYTF.

In its sample, this clonotype was seen many times. The CDR3 is CSAFLTGSRNMNTEAFF. For the CDR3, the DNA is TGCAGTGCTTTCCTGACAGGGAGTCGCAACATGAACACTGAAGCTTTCTTT. This chain joins TRBV20-1 and TRBJ1-1, with TRBD1 identical over 7 bases. V trimming: 5 bases; J trimming: 0 bases; junction bases outside the gene matches: 15. The CDR3 is 17 amino acids. Germline CDR1 and CDR2: DFQATT and SNEGSKA (reference sequence).

V and J are TRBV28 and TRBJ2-7, with D perhaps TRBD2 (7 bases). With 7 bases removed from V and 2 bases from J, the gap between germline ends came to 18 bases. This CDR3 has 15 residues. From germline, CDR1 is MDHEN and CDR2 SYDVKM. CDR3 sequence: CASNSRGAPTYEQYF. Here the CDR3 DNA reads TGTGCCAGCAACTCTCGGGGGGCGCCCACCTACGAGCAGTACTTC.

The rearrangement uses TRBV7-6 and TRBJ1-1, with 7 bases that match TRBD1. The CDR3 loop spans 12 amino acids. Germline CDR1 SGHVS, CDR2 FNYEAQ. V lost 2 bases to trimming and J lost 8 bases; unmatched junction nucleotides: 2. The CDR3: CASSLWGQEAFF. Here the CDR3 DNA reads TGTGCCAGCAGCTTATGGGGACAGGAAGCTTTCTTT.